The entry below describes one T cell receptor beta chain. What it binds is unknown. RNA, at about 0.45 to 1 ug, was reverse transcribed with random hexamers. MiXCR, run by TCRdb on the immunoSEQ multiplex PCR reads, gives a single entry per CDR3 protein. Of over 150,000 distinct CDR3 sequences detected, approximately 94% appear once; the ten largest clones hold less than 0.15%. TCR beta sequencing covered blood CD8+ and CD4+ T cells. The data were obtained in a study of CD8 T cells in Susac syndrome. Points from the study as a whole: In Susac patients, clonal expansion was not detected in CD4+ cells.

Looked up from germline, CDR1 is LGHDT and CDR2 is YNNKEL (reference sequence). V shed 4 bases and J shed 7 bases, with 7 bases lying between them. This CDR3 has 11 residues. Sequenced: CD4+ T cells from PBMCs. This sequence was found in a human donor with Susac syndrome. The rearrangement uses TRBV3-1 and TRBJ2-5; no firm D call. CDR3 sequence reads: CASSRSMTQYF. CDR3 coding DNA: TGTGCCAGCAGCCGGAGCATGACCCAGTACTTC.